This record concerns one TCR beta chain sequence. The target of this receptor is not known. No much larger clone is present one base from it, and per-base qualities are unavailable. This entry is derived from a study of blood T cell repertoires in COVID-19 (TCRdb year 2020). About the investigation overall: The collaborator samples originated in the United States, Italy and Spain and spanned the acute and convalescent phases of COVID-19. The material from the prospective study consisted of cDNA or gDNA derived from T cells, B-cell-depleted T cells, or PBMCs. The dataset comprised deeply sampled blood TCRbeta repertoires from subjects exposed to, actively infected with, or recovered from COVID-19. The repertoires were made available in a free public database intended to serve as a resource for research on the immune response to SARS-CoV-2. The samples were drawn from two sources: the first 160 participants of the ongoing ImmuneRACE study, and fewer than 1,500 subjects contributed by 6 global collaborators. Nearly every sample came with metadata listing a de-identified subject ID, COVID-19 status, age in years and sex. Where available, HLA class I and class II types were obtained from metadata supplied by the sample provider rather than from assay-based typing. On the study overall, not on this receptor specifically: The quantity of clinical and demographic metadata differed by source and by participant and was supplied without curation.

V gives up 4 bases and J gives up 6 bases, and the segment between their germline ends measures 14 bases. CDR1 SGHRS and CDR2 YFSETQ were looked up in the germline V gene. From the cysteine up to the phenylalanine, the CDR3 has a length of 14 residues. Only CDR3 DNA is held: 42 bases, read in frame from base 1. In the prospective study, participants were about 18 to 95 years old, resided in fewer than 25 geographic areas of the United States, and were enrolled through a virtual design. To assign participants to cohorts, the prospective study relied on clinical history that participants themselves reported in a screening survey and a study questionnaire. Recovered participants in ImmuneRACE Cohort 3 were defined as having two consecutive negative NP/OP PCR tests, clearance from a healthcare professional, or resolution of symptoms. In the prospective study, whole blood, serum and a nasopharyngeal or oropharyngeal swab were collected from each participant by mobile phlebotomists. Over a 2-month period, participants in the prospective study had the option of providing additional blood draws and questionnaires. Before DNA extraction, blood samples from the prospective study were shipped at room temperature or frozen.

The immunoSEQ Assay, a bias-controlled multiplex PCR, was used to amplify TCRbeta CDR3 regions from genomic DNA. On the authors' methods: Within the assay, amplification of reference gene primers was used to estimate how many nucleated cells each sample contained. Sequence reads were collapsed and filtered to measure the absolute abundance of every unique TCRbeta CDR3 rearrangement. For each sample, productive Simpson clonality was calculated as the square root of Simpson's diversity index over productive rearrangements. TCRdb took over this immuneACCESS table, retaining in-frame rearrangements with V and J assigned. Such tables are incomplete; in checked studies, under half of the missing clones stem from an unresolved V gene, and the remainder is unexplained. The V and J calls and clone size are taken from that table; D and trimming were inferred from the DNA. A total of about 160,000 clones appear in this sample, approximately 80% of them only once. 6% of the sample lies in the top ten.

Sequencing input: PBMCs or T cells enriched from blood (not recorded which). The receptor was derived from a man aged 35-49 years who had recovered from COVID-19. The chain is encoded by TRBV5-1 joined to TRBJ1-3; the D gene is perhaps TRBD1, on 5 matching bases. CDR3 region: CASSVDGGENTIYF. DNA sequence: TGCGCCAGCAGCGTTGACGGGGGGGAAAACACCATATATTTT.